This TCR beta chain was identified during a study of early T cells in non-severe SARS-CoV-2 infection. J was trimmed by 6 bases and V by 6 bases; bases with no gene match: 10. This CDR3 comprises 13 residues. Per the germline V gene, CDR1 is DFQATT and CDR2 is SNEGSKA (reference sequence). This clonotype was observed at least ten times. Unique molecular identifiers (one per individual cDNA molecule) were attached. TCRdb reprocessed the 5' RACE reads via MiXCR and lists one record per CDR3 protein. The table includes fewer than 65,000 distinct CDR3 sequences, around 12% detected once. Sample: whole blood. The sequence derives from an adult who was a healthcare worker with PCR-confirmed SARS-CoV-2 infection or an uninfected control (not recorded which). The rearrangement links TRBV20-1 to TRBJ1-2; the match to TRBD1 covers 7 bases. The CDR3 here is CSAPRTGYDGYTF. The CDR3 DNA sequence: TGCAGTGCCCCACGGACAGGATACGATGGCTACACCTTC.